The next 14 T cell receptor beta chains were all read from a single sample in a study of T-cell reconstitution after alpha-beta-depleted transplantation in children. Preparation of the TCRbeta library used unique molecular identifiers. A single record per CDR3 protein comes from TCRdb applying MiXCR to the PCR reads. The table shows 350,000 to 500,000 distinct CDR3 sequences, with around two fifths occurring only once. The source material was PBMCs, sampled before TCRalphabeta/CD19-depleted stem cell transplant. These receptors came from a girl aged 2 to 10 with aplastic anemia, due to receive a stem cell transplant.

This sequence joins TRBV11-1 and TRBJ2-1; D not resolved. The CDR3 sequence is 14 residues long. With 5 bases removed from V and 10 bases from J, the gap between germline ends came to 18 bases. CDR1 and CDR2 (germline): SGHAT, FQDESV (reference sequence). The CDR3 spells CASSPSELPGEQFF. The DNA of the CDR3 is TGTGCCAGCAGCCCTTCGGAGCTGCCTGGGGAGCAGTTCTTC.

This clonotype was counted ten times or more. The chain couples TRBV5-1 to TRBJ1-1; D is unclear. There are 13 residues in the CDR3. Germline CDR1 is SGHRS and CDR2 is YFSETQ. V lost 0 bases to trimming and J lost 3 bases, with 6 bases between them. Written as DNA, the CDR3 is TGCGCCAGCAGCTTGGGCAGTCACACTGAAGCTTTCTTT. Protein product: CASSLGSHTEAFF. Full variable domain (rest looked up from reference TRBV5-1 and TRBJ1-1): KAGVTQTPRYLIKTRGQQVTLSCSPISGHRSVSWYQQTPGQGLQFLFEYFSETQRNKGNFPGRFSGRQFSNSRSEMNVSTLELGDSALYLCASSLGSHTEAFFGQGTRLTVV.

The chain recombines TRBV28 with TRBJ2-7; TRBD2 matches 14 bases. CDR1 is MDHEN and CDR2 is SYDVKM in the germline V gene. Trimming at V came to 2 bases and at J to 4 bases, leaving 10 bases not matched to a gene. The CDR3 has 18 residues. The CDR3 DNA reads as TGTGCCAGCAGTTTACCGGGACTAGCGGGAGTACTTTGGTACGAGCAGTACTTC. It yields the protein CASSLPGLAGVLWYEQYF.

This clonotype has more than one count but fewer than ten. The chain carries TRBV20-1 and TRBJ1-1, with TRBD1 as a possible D gene (6 bases). The V end lost 0 bases, the J end lost 6 bases, and 14 bases lay between the germline ends. Per the germline V gene, CDR1 is DFQATT and CDR2 is SNEGSKA (reference sequence). CDR3 length: 14 amino acids. The CDR3 loop reads CSAREGGAGAEAFF. In nucleotides, the CDR3 is TGCAGTGCTAGAGAGGGGGGGGCTGGTGCTGAAGCTTTCTTT.

This clonotype was seen a few times. The V gene is TRBV12-3 or TRBV12-4, the J gene TRBJ2-7; possibly TRBD2 for D (7 bases). V was trimmed by 3 bases and J by 5 bases, leaving 20 bases between them. The CDR3 length is 16 residues. This chain's CDR3 is CASSFLLGGAADEQYF. In DNA form, the CDR3 reads TGTGCCAGCAGTTTCCTCCTGGGGGGGGCAGCGGACGAGCAGTACTTC.

This clonotype was seen repeatedly, ten times or more. CDR3 sequence: CASSQPDRVGDGELFF. The CDR3 DNA is TGTGCCAGCAGCCAGCCCGACAGGGTGGGGGACGGGGAGCTGTTTTTT. V is TRBV4-2 and J is TRBJ2-2; TRBD1 matches at 7 bases. Germline V gene data show CDR1 as LGHNA and CDR2 as YNFKEQ. Unmatched junction bases numbered 11, after V lost 3 bases and J lost 7 bases. This CDR3 spans 16 amino acids.

At least ten counts were recorded for this clonotype. This rearrangement joins TRBV27 to TRBJ2-1; 15 bases agree with TRBD2. The germline V gene encodes CDR1 MNHEY and CDR2 SMNVEV (reference sequence). The CDR3 runs to 15 residues. After removal of 8 bases from V and 6 bases from J, the junction contained 5 bases not matched to a gene. The CDR3 loop reads CASWGTSGRINEQFF. In DNA form, the CDR3 reads TGTGCCAGCTGGGGGACTAGCGGGAGGATCAATGAGCAGTTCTTC.

The V call is TRBV10-3, the J call TRBJ2-7; D not certain. This CDR3 is 14 amino acids long. Germline-derived CDR1 and CDR2 are ENHRY and SYGVKD. Between the trimmed V and J ends, which lost 0 bases and 0 bases, there was a span of 6 bases. CDR3 sequence (DNA): TGTGCCATCAGTGAGTCGGTCAGCTCCTACGAGCAGTACTTC. Residues: CAISESVSSYEQYF.

This clonotype was detected only a few times. The chain carries TRBV5-6 and TRBJ2-7; D unclear. Germline CDR1 and CDR2: SGHDT and YYEEEE. Trimming removed 5 bases from V and 4 bases from J, with 16 bases in between. The CDR3 totals 14 residues. The CDR3 nucleotides are TGTGCCAGCAGGTCCGGGTCTAATCCATACGAGCAGTACTTC. This sequence encodes CASRSGSNPYEQYF.

The V gene is TRBV27, the J gene TRBJ2-6; D unresolved. V was trimmed by 3 bases and J by 0 bases, leaving 9 bases between them. This CDR3 has 16 amino acids. The V gene's germline CDR1 is MNHEY and CDR2 SMNVEV (reference sequence). CDR3 sequence (DNA): TGTGCCAGCAGTTTCAAGGACGGCTCTGGGGCCAACGTCCTGACTTTC. It codes for CASSFKDGSGANVLTF. Using reference TRBV27 and TRBJ2-6 for the parts outside the CDR3, the full variable domain is EAQVTQNPRYLITVTGKKLTVTCSQNMNHEYMSWYRQDPGLGLRQIYYSMNVEVTDKGDVPEGYKVSRKEKRNFPLILESPSPNQTSLYFCASSFKDGSGANVLTFGAGSRLTVL.

On this clonotype itself: A single base separates this from a much larger clone, so it may be a read error. This chain uses TRBV5-1 with TRBJ2-1; 9 bases fit TRBD1. Germline CDR1 SGHRS, CDR2 YFSETQ. The CDR3 sequence is 16 residues long. The CDR3, as DNA: TGCGCCACCAGCTCGCCGGGACAGGGCCGAAGGAATGAGCAGTTCTTC. This gives the protein CATSSPGQGRRNEQFF.

This clonotype came up a few times. The chain has TRBV3-1 and TRBJ1-2, with D unresolved. Trimming removed 2 bases from V and 2 bases from J, with 9 bases in between. This CDR3 has 14 amino acids. Germline V gene data show CDR1 as LGHDT and CDR2 as YNNKEL (reference sequence). Here the CDR3 DNA reads TGTGCCAGCAGCCAAAGGACGGCCAACTATGGCTACACCTTC. The encoded protein is CASSQRTANYGYTF. Full variable domain (rest looked up from reference TRBV3-1 and TRBJ1-2): DTAVSQTPKYLVTQMGNDKSIKCEQNLGHDTMYWYKQDSKKFLKIMFSYNNKELIINETVPNRFSPKSPDKAHLNLHINSLELGDSAVYFCASSQRTANYGYTFGSGTRLTVV.

V and J are TRBV29-1 and TRBJ2-5; maybe TRBD1 (5 bases). The V gene's germline CDR1 is SQVTM and CDR2 ANQGSEA. Between the trimmed V and J ends, which lost 5 bases and 0 bases, there was a span of 10 bases. The CDR3 loop spans 13 amino acids. CDR3 bases: TGCAGCGTTAGGGGCCAATACCAAGAGACCCAGTACTTC. This sequence encodes CSVRGQYQETQYF. The full variable domain, completed using reference TRBV29-1 and TRBJ2-5, is SAVISQKPSRDICQRGTSLTIQCQVDSQVTMMFWYRQQPGQSLTLIATANQGSEATYESGFVIDKFPISRPNLTFSTLTVSNMSPEDSSIYLCSVRGQYQETQYFGPGTRLLVL.

The chain joins TRBV15 to TRBJ1-2; no clear D gene. V lost 1 base to trimming and J lost 1 base, with 7 bases between them. The CDR3 sequence is 14 residues long. In germline, CDR1 is LNHNV, CDR2 YYDKDF (reference sequence). CDR3 sequence: CATSRAVDNYGYTF. As DNA, the CDR3 is TGTGCCACCAGCAGAGCAGTGGATAACTATGGCTACACCTTC. Full variable domain (rest looked up from reference TRBV15 and TRBJ1-2): DAMVIQNPRYQVTQFGKPVTLSCSQTLNHNVMYWYQQKSSQAPKLLFHYYDKDFNNEADTPDNFQSRRPNTSFCFLDIRSPGLGDTAMYLCATSRAVDNYGYTFGSGTRLTVV.